This TCR beta chain comes out of a study of cytomegalovirus exposure and HLA in healthy donors. CDR1 SGHNT and CDR2 YYREEE come from the germline V gene (reference sequence). CDR3 length: 13 residues. Trimming removed 1 base from V and 6 bases from J, with 8 bases in between. This clone was found once. Its antigen is still unknown. Findings of the study overall: Reports indicated that the classifier achieved high specificity and sensitivity in diagnosing cytomegalovirus status.

TCRdb keeps only in-frame clones here, not all; method: immunoSEQ multiplex PCR. Of approximately 230,000 clones listed, 87% are singletons. Sequenced input: PBMCs. This chain uses TRBV5-4 with TRBJ2-1; the D gene is possibly TRBD1 (5 bases). The TCR originated in a man between 18 and 29 years old in good health and CMV-seropositive. In DNA, the CDR3 is TGTGCCAGCAGCTTGCAGGGAATCAATGAGCAGTTCTTC. Translated, it gives CASSLQGINEQFF. The complete variable domain, with remaining parts taken from reference TRBV5-4 and TRBJ2-1, reads ETGVTQSPTHLIKTRGQQVTLRCSSQSGHNTVSWYQQALGQGPQFIFQYYREEENGRGNFPPRFSGLQFPNYSSELNVNALELDDSALYLCASSLQGINEQFFGPGTRLTVL.